The 30 T cell receptor beta chains listed next were all sequenced from one sample in a study of CD8 T cell repertoires and HIV-1 epitope variants (dated by TCRdb to the early 2020s). These receptors' targets are unknown. The library was obtained by the immunoSEQ multiplex PCR assay. TCRdb limited this immuneACCESS table to in-frame rearrangements with V and J called. A share of clones is missing; checked studies link under half to unresolved V genes, and the rest is unexplained. The sample table contains about 5,900 clones; only one count was recorded for 66% of them. The ten most abundant clones make up 45% of the sample. The sequenced material came from cultured CD8+ T cells derived from PBMCs. These receptors came from a male donor with HIV.

V is TRBV7-6 and J is TRBJ1-1; tentatively, D is TRBD1 (6 bases). Germline CDR1 and CDR2: SGHVS and FNYEAQ. The CDR3 consists of 14 residues. V was pared by 3 bases and J by 1 base, with 9 bases between. In DNA, the CDR3 is TGTGCCAGCAGCTTTTGGGGGGCGAACACTGAAGCTTTCTTT. It is translated as CASSFWGANTEAFF.

The rearrangement links TRBV2 to TRBJ1-2; the match to TRBD1 covers 9 bases. Losses at the gene ends were 8 bases for V and 2 bases for J; bases not matched to a gene: 9. There are 15 residues in the CDR3. Germline lookup yields CDR1 SNHLY and CDR2 FYNNEI. The DNA of the CDR3 is TGTGCCAGCGGGGACAGGGAGTGGGTCAACTATGGCTACACCTTC. It codes for CASGDREWVNYGYTF.

This sequence joins TRBV11-3 and TRBJ2-1, with D perhaps TRBD2 (5 bases). Germline V gene data show CDR1 as SGHNT and CDR2 as YENEEA. V lost 2 bases, J lost 9 bases, and 14 bases lay in between. The CDR3 consists of 14 residues. CDR3 nucleotides: TGTGCCAGCAGCTTATCCCGCTCTAGCATTGAGCAGTTCTTC. It encodes CASSLSRSSIEQFF.

The V and J genes are TRBV19 and TRBJ2-3; D unresolved. Germline values: CDR1 LNHDA, CDR2 SQIVND (reference sequence). The V end lost 3 bases, the J end lost 6 bases, and 10 bases lay between the germline ends. The CDR3 is 13 amino acids. CDR3 sequence reads: CASSILRADTQYF. The CDR3 nucleotides are TGTGCCAGTAGTATTCTAAGGGCCGATACGCAGTATTTT.

The V gene is TRBV7-8, the J gene TRBJ2-5; weak D call: TRBD2 (5 bases). The DNA end is more similar to TRBJ2-7, so the J call may be wrong. Germline values: CDR1 SGHVS, CDR2 FQNEAQ. CDR3 length: 16 residues. CDR3 residues: CASSSPWERNSYEQYF. CDR3 in DNA: TGTGCCAGCAGCTCCCCTTGGGAGCGGAACTCCTACGAGCAGTACTTC.

The rearrangement joins TRBV5-6 to TRBJ1-6; D is uncertain. Germline CDR1 is SGHDT and CDR2 is YYEEEE. The CDR3 totals 14 residues. Trimming stripped 0 bases from V and 9 bases from J, with 10 bases between. CDR3 DNA: TGTGCCAGCAGCTTGGCCGAAATGGGTTCACCCCTCCACTTT. This encodes CASSLAEMGSPLHF.

The chain uses TRBV10-3 and TRBJ2-5; tentatively, D is TRBD2 (6 bases). Per germline, CDR1 ENHRY and CDR2 SYGVKD. The V end lost 4 bases, the J end lost 5 bases, and 11 bases lay between the germline ends. The CDR3 runs to 13 residues. The CDR3 DNA is TGTGCCATCAGTGGGACAAGCGGGGAGACCCAGTACTTC. It specifies CAISGTSGETQYF.

This rearrangement joins TRBV9 to TRBJ2-5; D may be TRBD1 (6 bases). From germline, CDR1 is SGDLS and CDR2 YYNGEE. The CDR3 totals 15 residues. With 1 base removed from V and 1 base from J, the gap between germline ends came to 11 bases. CDR3 sequence (DNA): TGTGCCAGCAGCGTAAGGGGGTCGGGCCAAGAGACCCAGTACTTC. Protein product: CASSVRGSGQETQYF.

The chain is built from TRBV28 and TRBJ2-3, with 7 bases matching TRBD1. The germline V gene encodes CDR1 MDHEN and CDR2 SYDVKM. Germline trimming cut 7 bases from V and 5 bases from J; bases unmatched to any gene: 12. This CDR3 is built from 15 residues. This chain's CDR3 is CASNRRTGLGDTQYF. DNA of the CDR3: TGTGCCAGCAACCGAAGGACAGGCTTGGGAGATACGCAGTATTTT.

J is TRBJ2-1 and V is TRBV11-2; no firm D call. With 3 bases removed from V and 0 bases from J, the gap between germline ends came to 15 bases. Germline V gives CDR1 SGHAT, CDR2 FQNNGV. The CDR3 covers 17 residues. CDR3 amino acids: CASSFTPQAGSYNEQFF. The CDR3 DNA is TGTGCCAGCAGCTTTACCCCTCAAGCAGGCTCCTACAATGAGCAGTTCTTC.

The chain uses TRBV18 and TRBJ1-2; possibly TRBD1 for D (6 bases). V was trimmed by 3 bases and J by 6 bases, leaving 11 bases between them. Germline V gives CDR1 KGHSH, CDR2 LQKENI. The CDR3 extends over 13 amino acids. CDR3 protein: CASSPGAGDGYTF. The CDR3 coding sequence is TGTGCCAGCTCACCTGGGGCAGGGGATGGCTACACCTTC. Full variable domain (outside the CDR3, taken from reference TRBV18 and TRBJ1-2): NAGVMQNPRHLVRRRGQEARLRCSPMKGHSHVYWYRQLPEEGLKFMVYLQKENIIDESGMPKERFSAEFPKEGPSILRIQQVVRGDSAAYFCASSPGAGDGYTFGSGTRLTVV.

This chain joins TRBV10-3 and TRBJ2-5; D is ambiguous. The CDR3 sequence is 16 residues long. CDR1 and CDR2 from the germline V gene are ENHRY and SYGVKD. The V gene lost 0 bases and the J gene lost 5 bases, with 16 bases spanning the gap. The CDR3 here is CAISESIGPGRETQYF. The CDR3 DNA reads as TGTGCCATCAGTGAGTCGATCGGGCCCGGGCGGGAGACCCAGTACTTC.

This chain connects TRBV19 to TRBJ1-4, with 7 bases aligning to TRBD1. The trim removed 5 bases at V and 3 bases at J, leaving 3 bases unmatched. The CDR3 is 14 amino acids. CDR1 and CDR2 (germline): LNHDA, SQIVND (reference sequence). CDR3 coding DNA: TGTGCCAGTAGTCCGACAGGGTCTAATGAAAAACTGTTTTTT. It codes for CASSPTGSNEKLFF.

The chain combines TRBV6-1 with TRBJ2-7; 7 bases match TRBD1. The germline gives CDR1 MNHNS, CDR2 SASEGT. Unmatched junction bases numbered 1, after V lost 5 bases and J lost 0 bases. The CDR3 is 13 residues long. The DNA for the CDR3 is TGTGCCAGCAGTTGGGACAGCTCCTACGAGCAGTACTTC. Amino acids: CASSWDSSYEQYF.

The chain joins TRBV27 to TRBJ2-7; a weak D match, TRBD2 (7 bases). Trimming removed 3 bases at V and 5 bases at J, with 11 bases between. This CDR3 has 13 residues. Looked up from germline, CDR1 is MNHEY and CDR2 is SMNVEV (reference sequence). CDR3 DNA: TGTGCCAGCAGTTTTGGAGGGGGGGACGAGCAGTACTTC. The encoded protein is CASSFGGGDEQYF.

This clone has a handful of counts. The chain joins TRBV29-1 to TRBJ1-2, with 7 bases matching TRBD1. The CDR3 loop spans 12 amino acids. The germline gives CDR1 SQVTM, CDR2 ANQGSEA. Trimming cost V 6 bases and J 5 bases; bases outside gene matches: 6. The CDR3 nucleotides are TGCAGCGTCTCGGACAGGAGTTATGGCTACACCTTC. Its translation: CSVSDRSYGYTF.

In DNA form, the CDR3 reads TGCGCCAGCAGCCCAGGGGGCCGGGGTAATGAAAAACTGTTTTTT. It yields the protein CASSPGGRGNEKLFF. This chain links TRBV5-1 with TRBJ1-4, with TRBD1 matching over 8 bases. Germline assignment: CDR1 SGHRS and CDR2 YFSETQ. The CDR3 runs 15 residues. After removal of 4 bases from V and 4 bases from J, the junction contained 6 bases not matched to a gene.

This clone was observed a handful of times. This sequence joins TRBV6-6 and TRBJ2-5; 7 positions agree with TRBD2. The V gene end was trimmed by 6 bases and the J gene end by 5 bases; junction bases not matched to a gene: 15. CDR1 and CDR2 (germline): MNHNY, SVGAGI (reference sequence). This CDR3 contains 16 residues. CDR3 DNA: TGTGCCAGCAGCCGAGCTTTGGGGGAGGGCCGTGAGACCCAGTACTTC. Its protein is CASSRALGEGRETQYF.

The CDR3 nucleotides are TGTGCCACCAGCGGATCAAGGGGGGCGGCCTACGAGCAGTACTTC. Its protein product is CATSGSRGAAYEQYF. The rearrangement uses TRBV15 and TRBJ2-7, with D perhaps TRBD1 or TRBD2 (6 bases each). The V end lost 5 bases, the J end lost 2 bases, and 16 bases lay between the germline ends. The length of the CDR3 is 15 residues. CDR1 is LNHNV and CDR2 is YYDKDF in the germline V gene (reference sequence).

The CDR3: CASSLGYSEAFF. The CDR3, as DNA: TGTGCCAGCAGCTTGGGGTACTCTGAAGCTTTCTTT. The rearrangement joins TRBV5-5 to TRBJ1-1; no firm D call. Looked up from germline, CDR1 is SGHKS and CDR2 is YYEKEE (reference sequence). Trimming took off 0 bases at V and 6 bases at J, with 6 bases between the two ends. The CDR3 has 12 amino acids.

This chain joins TRBV15 and TRBJ2-1; D is unresolved. Trimming left V 3 bases short and J 8 bases short, with 17 bases between. From germline, CDR1 is LNHNV and CDR2 YYDKDF (reference sequence). The CDR3 loop spans 15 amino acids. Written as DNA, the CDR3 is TGTGCCACCAGCAGGAGACTCGACGAAAGAGATGAGCAGTTCTTC. This encodes CATSRRLDERDEQFF. Full variable domain (outside the CDR3, taken from reference TRBV15 and TRBJ2-1): DAMVIQNPRYQVTQFGKPVTLSCSQTLNHNVMYWYQQKSSQAPKLLFHYYDKDFNNEADTPDNFQSRRPNTSFCFLDIRSPGLGDTAMYLCATSRRLDERDEQFFGPGTRLTVL.

The genes are TRBV6-1 and TRBJ2-1; perhaps TRBD2 as D (5 bases). This CDR3 spans 13 amino acids. The V end lost 0 bases, the J end lost 5 bases, and 5 bases lay between the germline ends. Germline V gives CDR1 MNHNS, CDR2 SASEGT. CDR3: CASSEARDNEQFF. The CDR3 DNA is TGTGCCAGCAGTGAAGCGCGGGACAATGAGCAGTTCTTC.

J is TRBJ2-3 and V is TRBV4-2; 9 bases align to TRBD2. Looked up from germline, CDR1 is LGHNA and CDR2 is YNFKEQ. V lost 4 bases to trimming and J lost 2 bases; unmatched junction nucleotides: 4. The CDR3 runs 15 residues. The CDR3 bases are TGTGCCAGCAGCCCAAGCGGGGGGTCCACAGATACGCAGTATTTT. Translating gives CASSPSGGSTDTQYF.

The chain is built from TRBV7-9 and TRBJ2-7, with 7 bases that match TRBD1. Trimming removed 5 bases from V and 4 bases from J; junction bases left unmatched: 2. Germline V gene sequence: CDR1 SEHNR, CDR2 FQNEAQ (reference sequence). There are 12 residues in the CDR3. CDR3 in DNA: TGTGCCAGCAGCGTACAGGGGTACGAGCAGTACTTC. Protein sequence: CASSVQGYEQYF.

The rearrangement joins TRBV5-6 to TRBJ2-3; 9 bases map to TRBD1. The CDR3 is 16 amino acids. V gave up 2 bases and J gave up 4 bases; unmatched junction bases: 8. Per the germline V gene, CDR1 is SGHDT and CDR2 is YYEEEE. The CDR3 loop is CASSFGTGLLADTQYF. The CDR3 bases are TGTGCCAGCAGCTTCGGGACAGGGCTTCTTGCAGATACGCAGTATTTT.

This chain uses TRBV5-1 with TRBJ2-7, with D perhaps being TRBD1 or TRBD2 (5 bases each). Germline CDR1 SGHRS, CDR2 YFSETQ. V gave up 1 base and J gave up 0 bases, with 11 bases separating them. This CDR3 comprises 15 residues. The CDR3 spells CASSLISGTSYEQYF. DNA of the CDR3: TGCGCCAGCAGCTTGATTTCCGGGACCTCCTACGAGCAGTACTTC.

The rearrangement joins TRBV7-2 to TRBJ2-7; 8 nucleotides line up with TRBD2. The CDR3 contains 14 residues. Trimming at V came to 2 bases and at J to 2 bases, leaving 2 bases not matched to a gene. Germline V CDR1 and CDR2: SGHTA, FQGNSA. CDR3 sequence reads: CASSLIAGTYEQYF. CDR3 DNA: TGTGCCAGCAGCTTAATAGCGGGGACCTACGAGCAGTACTTC.

The rearrangement links TRBV11-2 to TRBJ2-7; no definite D call. Germline V gene data show CDR1 as SGHAT and CDR2 as FQNNGV. With 0 bases removed from V and 4 bases from J, the gap between germline ends came to 7 bases. The CDR3 has 13 amino acids. CDR3 sequence: CASSLEIQYEQYF. The DNA of the CDR3 is TGTGCCAGCAGCTTAGAGATCCAGTACGAGCAGTACTTC.

The chain carries TRBV9 and TRBJ1-1, with 8 bases lining up with TRBD1. The CDR3 spans 14 residues. CDR1 SGDLS and CDR2 YYNGEE come from the germline V gene. The junction had 7 bases not matched to a gene; V was cut back by 4 bases and J by 5 bases. CDR3 in DNA: TGTGCCAGCAGCCCTACAGGGGGAGGTACTGAAGCTTTCTTT. Its protein is CASSPTGGGTEAFF.

The chain carries TRBV7-9 and TRBJ1-5; 7 positions match TRBD1. The CDR3 has 14 amino acids. The V gene end was trimmed by 1 base and the J gene end by 6 bases; junction bases not matched to a gene: 3. Germline values: CDR1 SEHNR, CDR2 FQNEAQ (reference sequence). The CDR3 region is CASSLGQGGQPQHF. The CDR3 nucleotides read TGTGCCAGCAGCTTAGGACAGGGTGGTCAGCCCCAGCATTTT.